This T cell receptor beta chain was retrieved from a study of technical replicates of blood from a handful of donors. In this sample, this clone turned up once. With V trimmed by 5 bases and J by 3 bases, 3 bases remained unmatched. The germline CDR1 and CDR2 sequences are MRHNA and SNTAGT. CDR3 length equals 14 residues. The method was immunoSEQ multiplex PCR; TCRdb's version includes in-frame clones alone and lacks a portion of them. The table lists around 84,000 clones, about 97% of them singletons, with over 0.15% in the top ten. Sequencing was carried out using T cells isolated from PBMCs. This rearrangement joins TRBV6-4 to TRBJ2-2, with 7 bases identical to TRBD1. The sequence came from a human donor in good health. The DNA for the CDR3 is TGTGCCAGCAGTCGACAGGGCTACACCGGGGAGCTGTTTTTT. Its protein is CASSRQGYTGELFF.